What follows are 24 T cell receptor beta chains derived from one specimen sequenced in a study of early T cells in non-severe SARS-CoV-2 infection. TCRdb re-called the 5' RACE reads with MiXCR, one entry per CDR3 protein. Of 40,000 to 60,000 distinct CDR3 sequences in the sample, 6% to 8% are singletons; the top ten hold 5.8%. The material sequenced was whole blood. The receptor source for this set is an adult who was a healthcare worker with PCR-confirmed SARS-CoV-2 infection or an uninfected control (not recorded which).

This clonotype was picked up many times. J is TRBJ2-7 and V is TRBV20-1; the D gene is possibly TRBD1 (6 bases). The CDR3 consists of 14 residues. Trimming took off 4 bases at V and 2 bases at J, with 15 bases between the two ends. The germline V gene has CDR1 DFQATT and CDR2 SNEGSKA (reference sequence). The CDR3 loop is CSATGPGVTYEQYF. DNA for the CDR3: TGCAGTGCTACCGGTCCAGGGGTTACCTACGAGCAGTACTTC.

This clonotype was picked up many times. The chain recombines TRBV20-1 with TRBJ1-3; D might be TRBD1 (6 bases). With 0 bases removed from V and 5 bases from J, the gap between germline ends came to 8 bases. This CDR3 region has 13 residues. CDR1 DFQATT and CDR2 SNEGSKA come from the germline V gene (reference sequence). CDR3 nucleotides: TGCAGTGCTAGAGATACAGGGAGAAACACCATATATTTT. Its protein product is CSARDTGRNTIYF.

This clonotype has just a few counts. V gene TRBV2 combines with J gene TRBJ2-7, with 10 bases matching TRBD1. Germline CDR1 is SNHLY and CDR2 is FYNNEI. Trimming took 6 bases from V and 3 from J; bases not matched to a gene: 5. The CDR3 contains 14 residues. The CDR3 nucleotides are TGTGCCAGCAGGAACCGGGACAGGGGCTACGAGCAGTACTTC. It yields the protein CASRNRDRGYEQYF.

There are a few counts of this clonotype. CDR3 in amino acids: CASSSYMTEANSPLHF. CDR3 bases: TGTGCCAGCAGCTCCTACATGACCGAGGCTAATTCACCCCTCCACTTT. The chain has TRBV7-2 and TRBJ1-6; D unresolved. V shed 4 bases and J shed 6 bases, with 16 bases lying between them. The CDR3 is 16 residues long. CDR1 is SGHTA and CDR2 is FQGNSA in the germline V gene. Combining the CDR3 with reference TRBV7-2 and TRBJ1-6 gives the whole variable domain GAGVSQSPSNKVTEKGKDVELRCDPISGHTALYWYRQSLGQGLEFLIYFQGNSAPDKSGLPSDRFSAERTGGSVSTLTIQRTQQEDSAVYLCASSSYMTEANSPLHFGNGTRLTVT.

This clonotype was found many times. Mismatch with germline at one junction end may stem from a read error. This rearrangement joins TRBV11-2 to TRBJ2-7; D unclear. Germline CDR1 is SGHAT and CDR2 is FQNNGV. There are 13 residues in the CDR3. CDR3 residues: CASSPRTIYKQYF. In nucleotides, the CDR3 is TGTGCCAGCAGCCCCAGGACCATCTACAAGCAGTACTTC. Variable domain in full (rest from reference TRBV11-2 and TRBJ2-7): EAGVAQSPRYKIIEKRQSVAFWCNPISGHATLYWYQQILGQGPKLLIQFQNNGVVDDSQLPKDRFSAERLKGVDSTLKIQPAKLEDSAVYLCASSPRTIYKQYFGPGTRLTVT.

This clonotype was detected many times. V is TRBV5-4 and J is TRBJ1-2; 8 nucleotides align to TRBD1. The CDR3 contains 13 residues. The V and J ends lost 2 bases and 8 bases, in that order; junction bases with no gene match: 5. CDR1 and CDR2 from the germline V gene are SGHNT and YYREEE (reference sequence). This CDR3 is CASSFTGGQGYTF. The CDR3 bases are TGTGCCAGCAGCTTTACAGGGGGACAGGGCTACACCTTC.

This clonotype has just a few counts. The genes are TRBV11-2 and TRBJ2-7; D may be TRBD1 (5 bases). From germline, CDR1 is SGHAT and CDR2 FQNNGV. CDR3 length: 15 amino acids. Trimming shortened V by 2 bases and J by 7 bases, and 18 bases separated the two germline ends. The CDR3 spells CASSLNTGGTREQYF. DNA of the CDR3: TGTGCCAGCAGCTTAAATACAGGCGGAACACGGGAGCAGTACTTC.

On this clonotype: This may come from a read error, since a much larger clone is one base off. V is TRBV3-1 and J is TRBJ2-7; 8 nucleotides line up with TRBD1. The CDR3 totals 14 residues. CDR1 and CDR2 from the germline V gene are LGHDT and YNNKEL (reference sequence). V was clipped by 2 bases and J by 4 bases; unmatched bases: 4. The CDR3 nucleotides read TGTGCCAGCAGCCAAAGGGACAGGACTTACGAGCAGTACTTC. Translating it yields CASSQRDRTYEQYF.

This clonotype was seen only a few times. This chain joins TRBV24-1 and TRBJ2-2; a possible D gene is TRBD1 (6 bases). V shed 0 bases and J shed 6 bases, with 19 bases lying between them. This CDR3 comprises 18 residues. CDR1 is KGHDR and CDR2 is SFDVKD in the germline V gene. CDR3 DNA sequence: TGTGCCACCAGTGATTTGTCTTCGGCACAGGGAATCGCCGGGGAGCTGTTTTTT. This encodes CATSDLSSAQGIAGELFF.

The chain employs TRBV28 and TRBJ1-1; TRBD1 aligns across 10 bases. CDR1 and CDR2 (germline): MDHEN, SYDVKM. The V segment lost 5 bases and the J segment 4 bases; nucleotides outside the gene matches: 7. The CDR3 is 15 amino acids. CDR3 residues: CASSLRTGGRTEAFF. The DNA of the CDR3 is TGTGCCAGCAGTCTCAGGACAGGGGGACGCACTGAAGCTTTCTTT.

This chain joins TRBV19 and TRBJ1-2; tentative D call: TRBD1 (5 bases). The germline CDR1 and CDR2 sequences are LNHDA and SQIVND (reference sequence). This CDR3 has 15 residues. Trimming shortened V by 6 bases and J by 7 bases, and 21 bases separated the two germline ends. CDR3 nucleotide sequence: TGTGCCAGTAGCACCTCTGGGCAGGGATTACGTGGCTACACCTTC. Its protein is CASSTSGQGLRGYTF.

This clonotype was picked up a small number of times. The rearrangement joins TRBV28 to TRBJ1-5; TRBD1 might be the D (5 bases). The germline gives CDR1 MDHEN, CDR2 SYDVKM. Trimming shortened V by 8 bases and J by 7 bases, and 18 bases separated the two germline ends. This CDR3 has 14 amino acids. CDR3 residues: CASSLGGSGQPQHF. DNA for the CDR3: TGTGCCAGCTCCTTGGGGGGATCCGGGCAGCCCCAGCATTTT.

This clonotype was found many times. The chain combines TRBV28 with TRBJ2-1; D not certain. The CDR3 sequence is 15 residues long. Germline V lookup: CDR1 MDHEN, CDR2 SYDVKM. Trimming took off 6 bases at V and 5 bases at J, with 17 bases between the two ends. Here the CDR3 reads CASSSRQGRHNEQFF. Written as DNA, the CDR3 is TGTGCCAGCAGCTCTAGACAAGGCCGGCACAATGAGCAGTTCTTC. Full variable domain (rest looked up from reference TRBV28 and TRBJ2-1): DVKVTQSSRYLVKRTGEKVFLECVQDMDHENMFWYRQDPGLGLRLIYFSYDVKMKEKGDIPEGYSVSREKKERFSLILESASTNQTSMYLCASSSRQGRHNEQFFGPGTRLTVL.

Notes on this clonotype: One base away lies a much larger clone, so this may be a sequencing read error. The chain uses TRBV10-3 and TRBJ2-3; a possible D gene is TRBD2 (7 bases). The CDR3 contains 14 residues. Germline lookup yields CDR1 ENHRY and CDR2 SYGVKD. The CDR3 nucleotides are TGTGTCATCAAGGCGGGGGCCACCACAGATACGCAGTATTTT. It yields the protein CVIKAGATTDTQYF.

This clonotype showed up just a few times. The chain employs TRBV7-2 and TRBJ2-7, with D unclear. Germline loops: CDR1 SGHTA, CDR2 FQGNSA. This CDR3 is built from 14 residues. The V and J ends lost 4 bases and 1 base respectively, with 11 bases between them. The DNA for the CDR3 is TGTGCCAGCAGCTCGAATTTTAATTCCTACGAGCAGTACTTC. As protein: CASSSNFNSYEQYF.

This clonotype was observed a handful of times. The chain is built from TRBV18 and TRBJ2-1, with 9 bases lining up with TRBD1. The ends lost 3 bases at V and 9 bases at J; junction bases unmatched: 6. CDR1 KGHSH and CDR2 LQKENI come from the germline V gene. The CDR3 extends over 14 amino acids. CDR3 in amino acids: CASSPRTGDSEQFF. In DNA form, the CDR3 reads TGTGCCAGCTCACCGCGGACAGGGGACAGTGAGCAGTTCTTC.

This clonotype came up a few times. The chain links TRBV9 to TRBJ1-1; TRBD1 is a possible D gene (5 bases). Germline V gene sequence: CDR1 SGDLS, CDR2 YYNGEE. The CDR3 is 14 residues long. Trimming left V 3 bases short and J 5 bases short, with 14 bases between. DNA of the CDR3: TGTGCCAGCAGCGAAAGGGACGCACCGACTGAAGCTTTCTTT. The encoded protein is CASSERDAPTEAFF.

This clonotype was recorded many times. The CDR3 spells CATALTGSTDTQYF. The DNA of the CDR3 is TGTGCCACCGCACTCACAGGGTCCACAGATACGCAGTATTTT. The V call is TRBV24-1, the J call TRBJ2-3; a possible D gene is TRBD1 (6 bases). Germline values: CDR1 KGHDR, CDR2 SFDVKD. Trimming removed 9 bases at V and 2 bases at J, with 14 bases between. The CDR3 is made up of 14 amino acids.

The chain uses TRBV28 and TRBJ1-3, with D possibly TRBD1 on 5 matching bases. Germline V CDR1 and CDR2: MDHEN, SYDVKM. The length of the CDR3 is 17 residues. V was clipped by 4 bases and J by 0 bases, with 16 bases between them. This CDR3 is CASSSPTDPSSGNTIYF. CDR3 coding DNA: TGTGCCAGCAGTTCTCCGACAGATCCAAGCTCTGGAAACACCATATATTTT.

This clonotype came up many times. This chain joins TRBV6-2 or TRBV6-3 and TRBJ2-5; D is uncertain. The V gene's germline CDR1 is MNHEY and CDR2 SVGEGT. V was clipped by 1 base and J by 0 bases, with 3 bases between them. The CDR3 is made up of 13 amino acids. This chain's CDR3 is CASSYLYQETQYF. The CDR3, as DNA: TGTGCCAGCAGTTACTTGTACCAAGAGACCCAGTACTTC.

This clonotype came up a few times. The chain carries TRBV5-1 and TRBJ2-7; the D is unclear. The CDR3 covers 13 residues. Between the trimmed V and J ends, which lost 0 bases and 3 bases, there was a span of 7 bases. Germline CDR1 SGHRS, CDR2 YFSETQ. CDR3 bases: TGCGCCAGCAGCTTGGGGACGGACTACGAGCAGTACTTC. This sequence encodes CASSLGTDYEQYF. The full variable domain, its missing parts supplied by reference TRBV5-1 and TRBJ2-7, is KAGVTQTPRYLIKTRGQQVTLSCSPISGHRSVSWYQQTPGQGLQFLFEYFSETQRNKGNFPGRFSGRQFSNSRSEMNVSTLELGDSALYLCASSLGTDYEQYFGPGTRLTVT.

This clonotype was seen only a few times. The chain recombines TRBV5-4 with TRBJ2-7, with a possible D match to TRBD1 (6 bases). Germline CDR1 reads SGHNT; CDR2 reads YYREEE (reference sequence). Trimming shortened V by 0 bases and J by 2 bases, and 9 bases separated the two germline ends. There are 14 residues in the CDR3. The CDR3 here is CASSLDGTTYEQYF. In nucleotides, the CDR3 is TGTGCCAGCAGCTTGGACGGGACAACCTACGAGCAGTACTTC.

This sequence joins TRBV30 and TRBJ2-5; the D is unclear. Germline loops: CDR1 GTSNPN, CDR2 SVGIG (reference sequence). This CDR3 spans 12 amino acids. V gave up 5 bases and J gave up 5 bases, with 12 bases separating them. The CDR3 is CAWDSNAETQYF. The CDR3 DNA reads as TGTGCCTGGGACTCGAACGCGGAGACCCAGTACTTC. Supplemented by reference TRBV30 and TRBJ2-5, the full variable domain reads SQTIHQWPATLVQPVGSPLSLECTVEGTSNPNLYWYRQAAGRGLQLLFYSVGIGQISSEVPQNLSASRPQDRQFILSSKKLLLSDSGFYLCAWDSNAETQYFGPGTRLLVL.

This clonotype was recorded at least ten times. This chain joins TRBV12-3 or TRBV12-4 and TRBJ2-2; the D gene is possibly TRBD1 (6 bases). Trimming cost V 1 base and J 4 bases, with 13 bases left between them. The CDR3 runs to 16 residues. The CDR3 DNA is TGTGCCAGCAGTTTAGATCAGGGGACCCCCACCGGGGAGCTGTTTTTT. Residues: CASSLDQGTPTGELFF.